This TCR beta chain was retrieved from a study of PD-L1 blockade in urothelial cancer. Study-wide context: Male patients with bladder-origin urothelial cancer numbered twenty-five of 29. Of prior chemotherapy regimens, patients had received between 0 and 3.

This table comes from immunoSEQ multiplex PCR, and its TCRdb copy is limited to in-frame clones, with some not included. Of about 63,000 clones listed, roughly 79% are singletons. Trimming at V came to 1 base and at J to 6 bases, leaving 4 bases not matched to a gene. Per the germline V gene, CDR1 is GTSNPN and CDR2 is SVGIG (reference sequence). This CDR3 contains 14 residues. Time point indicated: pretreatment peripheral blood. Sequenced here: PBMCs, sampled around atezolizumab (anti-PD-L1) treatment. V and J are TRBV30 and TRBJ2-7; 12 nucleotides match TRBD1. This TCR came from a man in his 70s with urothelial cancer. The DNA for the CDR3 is TGTGCCTGGAGTGGGGACAGGGGGCGGCCCGAGCAGTACTTC. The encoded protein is CAWSGDRGRPEQYF. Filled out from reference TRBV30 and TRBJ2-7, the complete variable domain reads SQTIHQWPATLVQPVGSPLSLECTVEGTSNPNLYWYRQAAGRGLQLLFYSVGIGQISSEVPQNLSASRPQDRQFILSSKKLLLSDSGFYLCAWSGDRGRPEQYFGPGTRLTVT.